This T cell receptor beta chain was obtained from a study of CD8 T cells in ankylosing spondylitis (dated by TCRdb to 2016 to 2017). Some background on the complete study: The study profiled T cell receptor beta repertoires in healthy donors and ankylosing spondylitis patients to find disease-linked TCR variants. The full study cohort was made up of 20 to 25 ankylosing spondylitis patients and roughly 100 healthy donors. Peripheral blood samples were taken, and synovial fluid was additionally collected from ankylosing spondylitis patients. What the work shows at the level of the full study, not this receptor alone: Some TCR beta motif variants had previously been reported in synovial fluid and blood of reactive arthritis patients, which suggested common disease-initiation mechanisms. Significant enrichment of the disease-linked clones was reported in matched synovial fluid samples from ankylosing spondylitis patients. The disease-linked clones had a CD8+ phenotype and were found at relatively low frequencies in peripheral blood. Blood from ankylosing spondylitis patients appeared to be characterized by a TCR beta motif composed of 7 to 9 highly homologous amino acid variants.

The sample holds many counts of this clonotype. Its specific antigen is unknown. Base qualities are not at hand, and no much larger clone is one base apart. Sequencing was performed on an Illumina HiSeq 2500. Quantitative 5'-RACE with molecular barcodes was used to prepare TCR beta libraries. Per the source publication's procedure: Disease-linked TCR variants were identified with a new computational method built on a probabilistic model of VDJ rearrangement. TCRdb reprocessed the public reads (quality trimming at Q25 with fastp, clone calling with MiXCR) and kept in-frame beta chains. Entries are consolidated by CDR3 protein sequence, retaining the most common genes and DNA. The V and J calls were not made by the authors but by TCRdb's processing. The sample table lists around 130,000 distinct CDR3 sequences, about 6.4% of them with a count of one. The ten largest clones add up to 10% to 15% of the sample.

Cut back by 2 bases and 2 bases, the V and J ends lie 16 bases apart. Looking up the germline V gene (reference sequence) yields CDR1 SGHKS and CDR2 YYEKEE. The CDR3 contains 17 residues, cysteine and phenylalanine counted. The DNA shown is the 51-base CDR3, in frame from base 1. The source material was blood, either unsorted or a sorted T cell fraction (not recorded which). The clonotype was recovered from a male donor with ankylosing spondylitis or in good health (not recorded which). This chain joins TRBV5-5 to TRBJ2-2; the D gene is perhaps TRBD2, from 5 matching bases. The CDR3 here reads CASSFEPRGLNTGELFF. The nucleotide sequence is TGTGCCAGCAGCTTTGAGCCACGGGGTCTTAACACCGGGGAGCTGTTTTTT.